Below are 2 T cell receptor beta chains sequenced from a single sample in a study of post-analysis software for immune sequencing data. TCR beta cDNA libraries had unique molecular identifiers. In TCRdb, the PCR reads were re-called with MiXCR into one record per CDR3 protein. Among about 200,000 distinct CDR3 sequences listed, 29% were seen once. Their antigen targets remain unknown. Whole-study findings and limits: A handful of TRBV segments were significantly more frequent in patients than in controls. TRBV5-6, TRBV5-1 and TRBV20-1 were among these segments.

The sequencing sample was made of blood. Every receptor here comes from a girl aged 2 to 17 with multiple sclerosis.

Many counts were recorded for this clonotype. The chain joins TRBV5-5 to TRBJ2-3; no reliable D call. The CDR3 length is 14 residues. The V gene's germline CDR1 is SGHKS and CDR2 YYEKEE (reference sequence). V was shortened by 2 bases and J by 4 bases, with 11 bases between the two germline ends. DNA of the CDR3: TGTGCCAGCAGCTTCAGTTCAGCAGCAGATACGCAGTATTTT. It codes for CASSFSSAADTQYF. Complete variable domain (other parts from reference TRBV5-5 and TRBJ2-3): DAGVTQSPTHLIKTRGQQVTLRCSPISGHKSVSWYQQVLGQGPQFIFQYYEKEERGRGNFPDRFSARQFPNYSSELNVNALLLGDSALYLCASSFSSAADTQYFGPGTRLTVL.

This clonotype was seen more than once but under ten times. V is TRBV3-1 and J is TRBJ1-6, with TRBD1 as a possible D gene (5 bases). This CDR3 has 15 amino acids. Germline values: CDR1 LGHDT, CDR2 YNNKEL (reference sequence). Trimming shortened V by 4 bases and J by 9 bases, and 16 bases separated the two germline ends. The CDR3 coding sequence is TGTGCCAGCAGCCTCTCTACCGGGACTAGTTCACCCCTCCACTTT. Translated: CASSLSTGTSSPLHF.